These T cell receptor beta chains were read from a single sample in a study of OX40 agonist ivuxolimab in advanced cancers. Only in-frame clones appear in the TCRdb table, and some are missing; sequencing was by immunoSEQ multiplex PCR. Among about 160,000 clones listed, around 94% were seen once. The source material was CD4+ or CD8+ T cells sorted from blood, sampled in a trial of the OX40 agonist ivuxolimab. The receptors shown here come from an adult with an advanced solid tumor such as melanoma, head and neck, liver or kidney cancer. Each CDR3 is given with its conserved first and last residue. Each record gives: CDR3 DNA, CDR3 protein, V gene, CDR3 length, D gene, J gene, clone size. The D gene is left open where the match is weak. Expanded clones are given a class, and other clones once, few, many or no size at all.

CDR3nt: TGCGCCAGCTCCACCGGGACCACCAAGGGCGCAGATACGCAGTATTTT
CDR3aa: CASSTGTTKGADTQYF
v_gene: TRBV10-1
len: 16
d_gene: .
j_gene: TRBJ2-3
abundance: .

CDR3nt: TGCGCCAGCAGCAAGTTAGCGGGGGGGTCGTACAATGAGCAGTTCTTC
CDR3aa: CASSKLAGGSYNEQFF
v_gene: TRBV4-1
len: 16
d_gene: TRBD2
j_gene: TRBJ2-1
abundance: .

CDR3nt: TGTGCCAGTAGCGAACAACCTAGCACAGATACGCAGTATTTT
CDR3aa: CASSEQPSTDTQYF
v_gene: TRBV19
len: 14
d_gene: .
j_gene: TRBJ2-3
abundance: .

CDR3nt: TGTGCCAGCAGTTTGCCGGGAGGGCCGGCAGATACGCAGTATTTT
CDR3aa: CASSLPGGPADTQYF
v_gene: TRBV27
len: 15
d_gene: TRBD2
j_gene: TRBJ2-3
abundance: .

CDR3nt: TGTGCCAGCAGTCCTCGGGTCGTGTACGAGCAGTACTTC
CDR3aa: CASSPRVVYEQYF
v_gene: TRBV6-6
len: 13
d_gene: .
j_gene: TRBJ2-7
abundance: .

CDR3nt: TGTGCCAGCAGCCCTCAGGACAGGGGCGCCCGGCTCTTCACAGATACGCAGTATTTT
CDR3aa: CASSPQDRGARLFTDTQYF
v_gene: TRBV21-1
len: 19
d_gene: .
j_gene: TRBJ2-3
abundance: .

CDR3nt: TGTGCCAGCAGTGACTCGGGCGGAACTACCGGGGAGCTGTTTTTT
CDR3aa: CASSDSGGTTGELFF
v_gene: TRBV6-4
len: 15
d_gene: .
j_gene: TRBJ2-2
abundance: .

CDR3nt: TGTGCCAGCAGTTTGGGACAGTCGGTTAATCAGCCCCAGCATTTT
CDR3aa: CASSLGQSVNQPQHF
v_gene: TRBV28
len: 15
d_gene: TRBD1
j_gene: TRBJ1-5
abundance: .

CDR3nt: TGTGCCAGCAGCCCTAGACCCCGCTGGGACACCGGGGAGCTGTTTTTT
CDR3aa: CASSPRPRWDTGELFF
v_gene: TRBV5-6
len: 16
d_gene: .
j_gene: TRBJ2-2
abundance: .

CDR3nt: TGTGCCAGCAGCTTATTAACCTACGAGCAGTACTTC
CDR3aa: CASSLLTYEQYF
v_gene: TRBV7-2
len: 12
d_gene: .
j_gene: TRBJ2-7
abundance: .

CDR3nt: TGCGCCAGCAGCTTGGTGGCGGGAGGTCTAGAGACCCAGTACTTC
CDR3aa: CASSLVAGGLETQYF
v_gene: TRBV5-1
len: 15
d_gene: TRBD2
j_gene: TRBJ2-5
abundance: .

CDR3nt: TGTGCCACCAGCGGTAGACAGGGTGAGACCCAGTACTTC
CDR3aa: CATSGRQGETQYF
v_gene: TRBV15
len: 13
d_gene: TRBD1
j_gene: TRBJ2-5
abundance: .

CDR3nt: TGTGCCAGCCATTGGGCACGCCAAACCTACAATGAGCAGTTCTTC
CDR3aa: CASHWARQTYNEQFF
v_gene: TRBV18
len: 15
d_gene: .
j_gene: TRBJ2-1
abundance: .

CDR3nt: TGCGCCAGCCGGTCGCCCCCCTCCAGGGGGCCCCAGGGATACGAGCAGTACTTC
CDR3aa: CASRSPPSRGPQGYEQYF
v_gene: TRBV5-1
len: 18
d_gene: TRBD1
j_gene: TRBJ2-7
abundance: .

CDR3nt: TGTGCCAGTAGCCCGACTAGCGGAAAGATCACAGATACGCAGTATTTT
CDR3aa: CASSPTSGKITDTQYF
v_gene: TRBV19
len: 16
d_gene: TRBD2
j_gene: TRBJ2-3
abundance: once

CDR3nt: TGCGCCAGCAGCTTCGACCTGAATAGCGGGGTAAGGCAGTATTTT
CDR3aa: CASSFDLNSGVRQYF
v_gene: TRBV5-1
len: 15
d_gene: TRBD2
j_gene: TRBJ2-3
abundance: .

CDR3nt: TGTGCCAGCAGTGCGACAGGGCTGAACTACGAGCAGTACTTC
CDR3aa: CASSATGLNYEQYF
v_gene: TRBV7-9
len: 14
d_gene: TRBD1
j_gene: TRBJ2-7
abundance: few

CDR3nt: TGTGCCAGCAGTTTCCGGATAGACTATGGCTACACCTTC
CDR3aa: CASSFRIDYGYTF
v_gene: TRBV28
len: 13
d_gene: .
j_gene: TRBJ1-2
abundance: .

CDR3nt: TGTGCCAGCGGAGGACAGGGGGGGAACACCGGGGAGCTGTTTTTT
CDR3aa: CASGGQGGNTGELFF
v_gene: TRBV2
len: 15
d_gene: TRBD1
j_gene: TRBJ2-2
abundance: .

CDR3nt: TGTGCCAGCAGCTTAGAGCCACAGGGCTTCAGTGCTTTCTTT
CDR3aa: CASSLEPQGFSAFF
v_gene: TRBV11-2
len: 14
d_gene: .
j_gene: TRBJ1-1
abundance: .

CDR3nt: TGTGCCAGCAGACCAGGGGGCCTAGAGACCCAGTACTTC
CDR3aa: CASRPGGLETQYF
v_gene: TRBV6-1
len: 13
d_gene: TRBD1
j_gene: TRBJ2-5
abundance: .

CDR3nt: TGTGCCAGCAGCTCCCCGAGCTCCTACGAGCAGTACTTC
CDR3aa: CASSSPSSYEQYF
v_gene: TRBV11-3
len: 13
d_gene: .
j_gene: TRBJ2-7
abundance: .

CDR3nt: TGTGCCAGCAGTACGAGGAGGTCACCCCTCCACTTT
CDR3aa: CASSTRRSPLHF
v_gene: TRBV28
len: 12
d_gene: .
j_gene: TRBJ1-6
abundance: .

CDR3nt: TGTGCCAGCAGTTACGGTCGGGGGCTGTGGACTGAAGCTTTCTTT
CDR3aa: CASSYGRGLWTEAFF
v_gene: TRBV6-5
len: 15
d_gene: .
j_gene: TRBJ1-1
abundance: once

CDR3nt: TGTGCCAGCAGTTACGGAGGGGGGATCGCTGAAGCTTTCTTT
CDR3aa: CASSYGGGIAEAFF
v_gene: TRBV6-5
len: 14
d_gene: .
j_gene: TRBJ1-1
abundance: .

CDR3nt: TGTGCCAGTAGCCTATCCTGGGGTAGCGGCATCTACGAGCAGTACTTC
CDR3aa: CASSLSWGSGIYEQYF
v_gene: TRBV19
len: 16
d_gene: .
j_gene: TRBJ2-7
abundance: .

CDR3nt: TGTGCCAGCAGCTTTGAGGGTGACACTGAAGCTTTCTTT
CDR3aa: CASSFEGDTEAFF
v_gene: TRBV7-9
len: 13
d_gene: .
j_gene: TRBJ1-1
abundance: .

CDR3nt: TGTGCCAGTAAAACAGGGCTGACGAACACCGGGGAGCTGTTTTTT
CDR3aa: CASKTGLTNTGELFF
v_gene: TRBV19
len: 15
d_gene: .
j_gene: TRBJ2-2
abundance: .

CDR3nt: TGTGCCAGCAGCCAGGTAGAGAACTATGGCTACACCTTC
CDR3aa: CASSQVENYGYTF
v_gene: TRBV4-2
len: 13
d_gene: .
j_gene: TRBJ1-2
abundance: .

CDR3nt: TGTGCCAGCATCCCTTATGGCGACAGGGGGAGAACCCCCACCTACGAGCAGTACTTC
CDR3aa: CASIPYGDRGRTPTYEQYF
v_gene: TRBV28
len: 19
d_gene: TRBD1
j_gene: TRBJ2-7
abundance: .

CDR3nt: TGTGCCATCAGGGCCCCAGACGCAGATACGCAGTATTTT
CDR3aa: CAIRAPDADTQYF
v_gene: TRBV10-3
len: 13
d_gene: .
j_gene: TRBJ2-3
abundance: .

CDR3nt: TGTGCCAGTAGTACAGCGGGCCTCCCAAGTACGCAGTATTTT
CDR3aa: CASSTAGLPSTQYF
v_gene: TRBV19
len: 14
d_gene: .
j_gene: TRBJ2-3
abundance: .

CDR3nt: TGTGCCAGCGAGTGGGGGGGCACAGATACGCAGTATTTT
CDR3aa: CASEWGGTDTQYF
v_gene: TRBV7-9
len: 13
d_gene: .
j_gene: TRBJ2-3
abundance: .

CDR3nt: TGTGCCATCAAGGGGACAGGGGACACTGAAGCTTTCTTT
CDR3aa: CAIKGTGDTEAFF
v_gene: TRBV10-3
len: 13
d_gene: TRBD1
j_gene: TRBJ1-1
abundance: .

CDR3nt: TGTGCCAGCAGCTTAAATATTGCAGGGCAAGAGACCCAGTACTTC
CDR3aa: CASSLNIAGQETQYF
v_gene: TRBV7-9
len: 15
d_gene: .
j_gene: TRBJ2-5
abundance: .

CDR3nt: TGTGCCAGCAGTTACCGACTCCCAGGGGGCGTGTACGAGCAGTACTTC
CDR3aa: CASSYRLPGGVYEQYF
v_gene: TRBV6-6
len: 16
d_gene: TRBD1
j_gene: TRBJ2-7
abundance: .

CDR3nt: TGTGCCAGCAGCCGGGCCCAGACGCGGGAGCAGTACTTC
CDR3aa: CASSRAQTREQYF
v_gene: TRBV9
len: 13
d_gene: .
j_gene: TRBJ2-7
abundance: .

CDR3nt: TGTGCCAGCAGTTACACAATCGCTGAAGCTTTCTTT
CDR3aa: CASSYTIAEAFF
v_gene: TRBV6-6
len: 12
d_gene: .
j_gene: TRBJ1-1
abundance: .

CDR3nt: TGTGCCAGCAGCTTGGGCGGGAGGCTCTACAATGAGCAGTTCTTC
CDR3aa: CASSLGGRLYNEQFF
v_gene: TRBV5-4
len: 15
d_gene: TRBD2
j_gene: TRBJ2-1
abundance: .

CDR3nt: TGCAGTGCTGAAAAAGAGACCCAGTACTTC
CDR3aa: CSAEKETQYF
v_gene: TRBV20-1
len: 10
d_gene: .
j_gene: TRBJ2-5
abundance: .

CDR3nt: TGTGCCAGCAGCTTGGGGGTCAGTCCGGGACTAGCGGTCCAAGAGACCCAGTACTTC
CDR3aa: CASSLGVSPGLAVQETQYF
v_gene: TRBV5-8
len: 19
d_gene: TRBD2
j_gene: TRBJ2-5
abundance: .

CDR3nt: TGTGCCAGCTCACAACAGAGGACTAGCACAGATACGCAGTATTTT
CDR3aa: CASSQQRTSTDTQYF
v_gene: TRBV18
len: 15
d_gene: .
j_gene: TRBJ2-3
abundance: .

CDR3nt: TGTGCCAGCAGCAAAGAGTGGACTGCCGCCGAAGCTTTCTTT
CDR3aa: CASSKEWTAAEAFF
v_gene: TRBV7-8
len: 14
d_gene: .
j_gene: TRBJ1-1
abundance: few

CDR3nt: TGCGCCAGCAGCTTCCTTACTCCGGTCGGACAGGGGACCCCCTACGAGCAGTACTTC
CDR3aa: CASSFLTPVGQGTPYEQYF
v_gene: TRBV5-1
len: 19
d_gene: TRBD1
j_gene: TRBJ2-7
abundance: .

CDR3nt: TGTGCCAGGGCGACACAGGGGAATTCACCCCTCCACTTT
CDR3aa: CARATQGNSPLHF
v_gene: TRBV2
len: 13
d_gene: TRBD1
j_gene: TRBJ1-6
abundance: .

CDR3nt: TGTGCCAGCAGCCGAATACAGGGGGGACTTTATGGCTACACCTTC
CDR3aa: CASSRIQGGLYGYTF
v_gene: TRBV5-4
len: 15
d_gene: TRBD1
j_gene: TRBJ1-2
abundance: .